The 24 T cell receptor beta chains given below trace back to one sample, sequenced in a study of blood T cell repertoires in COVID-19. Method: immunoSEQ multiplex PCR; TCRdb's copy keeps in-frame clones and lacks some. This table holds about 250,000 clones, more than 70% found once. What was sequenced was peripheral blood. Receptors originate from a woman in her 30s with COVID-19, enrolled during active disease.

The rearrangement links TRBV1 to TRBJ2-2; the table calls TRBD2, which could not be checked here. TRBV1 is given as a pseudogene. The CDR3 is made up of 17 amino acids. CDR3 amino acids: CTAAPTSGRVRGGELFF. DNA of the CDR3: TGCACAGCAGCCCCTACTAGCGGGAGAGTTCGAGGCGGGGAGCTGTTTTTT.

The chain recombines TRBV6-5 with TRBJ2-6; tentatively, D is TRBD2 (5 bases). This CDR3 is built from 15 residues. The germline gives CDR1 MNHEY, CDR2 SVGAGI. Trimming shortened V by 6 bases and J by 0 bases, and 9 bases separated the two germline ends. The CDR3 loop reads CASSSGRSGANVLTF. CDR3 in DNA: TGTGCCAGCAGCAGCGGCCGCTCTGGGGCCAACGTCCTGACTTTC.

The DNA for the CDR3 is TGTGCCAGCAGCTTATTTACTAGCGGGATTAGCACAGATACGCAGTATTTT. Translated, it gives CASSLFTSGISTDTQYF. The chain combines TRBV7-8 with TRBJ2-3; 10 bases line up with TRBD2. With 2 bases clipped from V and 0 bases from J, the junction kept 5 bases outside the gene matches. Germline values: CDR1 SGHVS, CDR2 FQNEAQ. CDR3 length equals 17 residues. The full variable domain, rest sourced from reference TRBV7-8 and TRBJ2-3, is GAGVSQSPRYKVAKRGQDVALRCDPISGHVSLFWYQQALGQGPEFLTYFQNEAQLDKSGLPSDRFFAERPEGSVSTLKIQRTQQEDSAVYLCASSLFTSGISTDTQYFGPGTRLTVL.

The chain joins TRBV6-5 to TRBJ1-1, with 9 bases that match TRBD1. V shed 5 bases, J shed 0 bases, and the junction held 1 base outside the gene matches. The CDR3 consists of 14 residues. In germline, CDR1 is MNHEY, CDR2 SVGAGI. The CDR3 here is CASSRDRVNTEAFF. DNA of the CDR3: TGTGCCAGCAGTCGGGACAGGGTGAACACTGAAGCTTTCTTT.

This rearrangement joins TRBV29-1 to TRBJ1-3; no clear D. CDR1 is SQVTM and CDR2 is ANQGSEA in the germline V gene. Trimming took off 4 bases at V and 0 bases at J, with 7 bases between the two ends. The CDR3 sequence is 13 residues long. The CDR3 bases are TGCAGCGTTGCCAGGCCCTCTGGAAACACCATATATTTT. It yields the protein CSVARPSGNTIYF.

This clone was picked up one time. The chain links TRBV18 to TRBJ2-6; 11 bases are a match to TRBD1. Germline values: CDR1 KGHSH, CDR2 LQKENI. Germline trimming cut 2 bases from V and 3 bases from J; bases unmatched to any gene: 9. This CDR3 has 19 residues. CDR3 sequence: CASSPGWTGGFGGANVLTF. For the CDR3, the DNA is TGTGCCAGCTCACCAGGGTGGACAGGGGGCTTCGGTGGGGCCAACGTCCTGACTTTC. Filled out from reference TRBV18 and TRBJ2-6, the complete variable domain reads NAGVMQNPRHLVRRRGQEARLRCSPMKGHSHVYWYRQLPEEGLKFMVYLQKENIIDESGMPKERFSAEFPKEGPSILRIQQVVRGDSAAYFCASSPGWTGGFGGANVLTFGAGSRLTVL.

The chain joins TRBV19 to TRBJ1-1; 9 nucleotides agree with TRBD1. The V segment lost 4 bases and the J segment 3 bases; nucleotides outside the gene matches: 6. Germline V gene lookup returns CDR1 LNHDA and CDR2 SQIVND (reference sequence). The CDR3 is 15 amino acids. The CDR3 DNA is TGTGCCAGTAGTAGATACGACAGGGGGGACACTGAAGCTTTCTTT. It yields the protein CASSRYDRGDTEAFF.

The CDR3 protein is CASSGRGTGSGANVLTF. In DNA, the CDR3 is TGTGCCAGCAGTGGCCGAGGGACAGGCTCTGGGGCCAACGTCCTGACTTTC. The chain combines TRBV6-1 with TRBJ2-6; 8 positions agree with TRBD1. V lost 4 bases, J lost 0 bases, and 5 bases stayed unmatched. CDR3 length equals 17 residues. Per germline, CDR1 MNHNS and CDR2 SASEGT.

The chain carries TRBV6-1 and TRBJ1-5, with 7 bases that match TRBD1. The CDR3 length is 15 residues. In germline, CDR1 is MNHNS, CDR2 SASEGT. With V trimmed by 2 bases and J by 3 bases, 4 bases remained unmatched. In nucleotides, the CDR3 is TGTGCCAGCAGTGAAACAGGGGCGCTCAATCAGCCCCAGCATTTT. Amino acid sequence: CASSETGALNQPQHF.

This clone was found once. The rearrangement joins TRBV18 to TRBJ2-5; D may be TRBD1 (5 bases). Germline V gene data show CDR1 as KGHSH and CDR2 as LQKENI. Trimming pared 5 bases from V and 1 base from J, leaving 11 bases between. The CDR3 is 14 amino acids. DNA of the CDR3: TGTGCCAGCTCAAAAGATACAGGCCAAGAGACCCAGTACTTC. Translation: CASSKDTGQETQYF.

The chain uses TRBV5-4 and TRBJ1-3, with a tentative D call TRBD1 (5 bases). Germline V gene data show CDR1 as SGHNT and CDR2 as YYREEE (reference sequence). V lost 0 bases and J lost 4, with 11 bases in between. The length of the CDR3 is 15 residues. The CDR3: CASSLAGSSGNTIYF. Here the CDR3 DNA reads TGTGCCAGCAGCTTGGCAGGGTCCTCGGGAAACACCATATATTTT.

The chain carries TRBV4-1 and TRBJ1-4, with TRBD1 identical over 7 bases. The germline gives CDR1 MGHRA, CDR2 YSYEKL. The CDR3 extends over 15 amino acids. The J segment lost 2 bases and the V segment lost 6 bases, leaving 6 bases of the junction unmatched. This chain's CDR3 is CASSDQQGTNEKLFF. The CDR3 nucleotides are TGCGCCAGCAGTGACCAACAGGGGACTAATGAAAAACTGTTTTTT.

V and J are TRBV10-3 and TRBJ2-3; the match to TRBD2 covers 11 bases. Germline V CDR1 and CDR2: ENHRY, SYGVKD. The junction had 8 bases not matched to a gene; V was cut back by 6 bases and J by 6 bases. CDR3 length: 15 amino acids. The CDR3 sequence: CAISVAGGPGDTQYF. Written as DNA, the CDR3 is TGTGCCATCAGCGTAGCGGGGGGGCCGGGTGATACGCAGTATTTT.

The rearrangement joins TRBV5-1 to TRBJ2-7; TRBD1 matches 9 bases. The trim removed 3 bases at V and 0 bases at J, leaving 4 bases unmatched. CDR3 length equals 15 residues. CDR1 SGHRS and CDR2 YFSETQ come from the germline V gene. The CDR3 DNA is TGCGCCAGCAGCTCGGGACAGGGAGGCTCCTACGAGCAGTACTTC. Translated: CASSSGQGGSYEQYF.

About this clone: The final CDR3 position lacks the conserved phenylalanine or tryptophan, pointing to a likely read error. The limits of the CDR3 on the DNA are not certain, so only TCRdb's listed CDR3 is given. The J gene is TRBJ1-4, the V gene TRBV11-3; TRBD1 reflects the table's D call only, with no check against the DNA. The CDR3 has 10 residues if both end residues are counted. Germline loops: CDR1 SGHNT, CDR2 YENEEA. The CDR3 reads CASSLAIQCC.

The chain is built from TRBV11-2 and TRBJ2-1; unclear D gene. The CDR3 sequence is 16 residues long. V dropped 5 bases and J dropped 0 bases, with 14 bases sitting between them. CDR1 and CDR2 (germline): SGHAT, FQNNGV. The CDR3 sequence: CASSHRHGSSYNEQFF. For the CDR3, the DNA is TGTGCCAGCAGCCACAGACATGGAAGCTCCTACAATGAGCAGTTCTTC. Complete variable domain (other parts from reference TRBV11-2 and TRBJ2-1): EAGVAQSPRYKIIEKRQSVAFWCNPISGHATLYWYQQILGQGPKLLIQFQNNGVVDDSQLPKDRFSAERLKGVDSTLKIQPAKLEDSAVYLCASSHRHGSSYNEQFFGPGTRLTVL.

As for this clone: The sample carries other DNA sequences with the same CDR3. This chain joins TRBV7-9 and TRBJ1-5; TRBD1 is a possible D gene (5 bases). The CDR3 is 12 amino acids. The germline V gene has CDR1 SEHNR and CDR2 FQNEAQ (reference sequence). With 3 bases removed from V and 6 bases from J, the gap between germline ends came to 6 bases. CDR3 DNA sequence: TGTGCCAGCAGCTTGCAGGGTCAGCCCCAGCATTTT. Protein: CASSLQGQPQHF.

V gene TRBV24-1 combines with J gene TRBJ2-3; D might be TRBD2 (5 bases). V was clipped by 3 bases and J by 2 bases, with 14 bases between them. Germline assignment: CDR1 KGHDR and CDR2 SFDVKD. There are 16 residues in the CDR3. The CDR3, as DNA: TGTGCCACCAGTGATAGGGCAGCGGAGCTCACAGATACGCAGTATTTT. Amino acid sequence: CATSDRAAELTDTQYF.

V is TRBV15 and J is TRBJ2-3, with 9 bases aligning to TRBD2. CDR1 and CDR2 (germline): LNHNV, YYDKDF (reference sequence). The CDR3 sequence is 15 residues long. J was trimmed by 3 bases and V by 0 bases; bases with no gene match: 1. CDR3 nucleotide sequence: TGTGCCACCAGCAGAGACCTAGCGGGGACAGATACGCAGTATTTT. Protein sequence: CATSRDLAGTDTQYF. The full variable domain, with the rest looked up from reference TRBV15 and TRBJ2-3, is DAMVIQNPRYQVTQFGKPVTLSCSQTLNHNVMYWYQQKSSQAPKLLFHYYDKDFNNEADTPDNFQSRRPNTSFCFLDIRSPGLGDTAMYLCATSRDLAGTDTQYFGPGTRLTVL.

The chain recombines TRBV2 with TRBJ1-5, with D possibly TRBD1 on 6 matching bases. Germline CDR1 SNHLY, CDR2 FYNNEI. V lost 6 bases, J lost 2 bases, and 14 bases lay in between. CDR3 size: 15 residues. CDR3 region: CASRGSAGGNQPQHF. The CDR3 DNA reads as TGTGCCAGCAGGGGATCTGCAGGGGGCAATCAGCCCCAGCATTTT.

This chain uses TRBV7-9 with TRBJ2-5; D is possibly TRBD2 (6 bases). CDR1 and CDR2 (germline): SEHNR, FQNEAQ (reference sequence). This CDR3 spans 14 amino acids. Trimming took 5 bases from V and 4 from J, leaving 14 bases between them. The CDR3 DNA reads as TGTGCCAGCAGCCCCCGGGGAGCGGGAGAGACCCAGTACTTC. Translated: CASSPRGAGETQYF.

The rearrangement links TRBV6-1 to TRBJ2-5; 8 nucleotides align to TRBD2. Looked up from germline, CDR1 is MNHNS and CDR2 is SASEGT. This CDR3 contains 17 residues. V was clipped by 1 base and J by 2 bases; unmatched bases: 9. The DNA of the CDR3 is TGTGCCAGCAGTGAAGGAGGAGGCGGGAGGTTTCAAGAGACCCAGTACTTC. Translation: CASSEGGGGRFQETQYF.

The CDR3 is CASSQDKGQGAYEQYV. CDR3 sequence (DNA): TGCGCCAGCAGCCAAGACAAGGGACAGGGGGCCTACGAGCAGTACGTC. The chain recombines TRBV4-3 with TRBJ2-7, with 11 bases identical to TRBD1. Germline V gives CDR1 LGHNA, CDR2 YSLEER. V dropped 0 bases and J dropped 2; count of bases not matched to a gene: 3. This CDR3 region has 16 residues.

The chain carries TRBV7-2 and TRBJ2-5; D remains unclear. Germline V gene data show CDR1 as SGHTA and CDR2 as FQGNSA. V lost 4 bases and J lost 4, with 4 bases in between. The CDR3 is made up of 11 amino acids. CDR3 nucleotide sequence: TGTGCCAGCAGCTCCAGAGAGACCCAGTACTTC. This translates into CASSSRETQYF.